A selection of T cell receptor beta chains follows, all from one sample in a study of vaccination and CD4 T cells after COVID-19. These receptors' antigens are unknown. TCRdb reprocessed the PCR reads via MiXCR and lists one record per CDR3 protein. The data contain more than 5,500 distinct CDR3 sequences, about 31% of them singletons. Sample: CD4+ T cells from blood, cultured in vitro. These receptors were collected from a human donor in good health. CDR3s include the opening cysteine and the closing phenylalanine or tryptophan. A D gene is named only where the DNA matches it firmly. Rows give clone size only sometimes, using once, few, many, or a class for an expanded clone.

>TRBD2|TRBV7-8|TRBJ2-4|.
TGTGCCAGCAGCTTAGAGCGGGGCCGGAACATTCAGTACTTC
CASSLERGRNIQYF
>.|TRBV5-4|TRBJ2-6|once
TGTGCCAGCAAAGAAGGGGGAGCTGGGGCCAACGTCCAGACTTTC
CASKEGGAGANVQTF
>.|TRBV5-1|TRBJ2-5|.
TGCGCCAGCGGACGACAGGAAGAGACCCAGTACTTC
CASGRQEETQYF
>TRBD2|TRBV11-3|TRBJ2-5|few
TGTGCCAGCAGCTTAGGGGTAGCGGGGGTGGAGACCCAGTACTTC
CASSLGVAGVETQYF
>.|TRBV19|TRBJ2-3|.
TGTGCCAGTAGTAAGGGAACTAGGGCTGTAACAGATACGCAGTATTTT
CASSKGTRAVTDTQYF
>.|TRBV6-1|TRBJ1-2|.
TGTGCCAGCAGTGAAGCCTCAACCCGGGGCCCGTATGGCTACACCTTC
CASSEASTRGPYGYTF
>TRBD2|TRBV20-1|TRBJ2-1|.
TGCAGTGCTTCCAGCACTAGCGGGGCCTACAATGAGCAGTTCTTC
CSASSTSGAYNEQFF
>.|TRBV27|TRBJ1-2|medium-sized
TGTGCCAGCAGTTCCCCCGCGGGGGGCGTCTATGGCTACACCTTC
CASSSPAGGVYGYTF
>.|TRBV12-3/TRBV12-4|TRBJ1-2|few
TGTGCCAGCACATCCTTGGGGCAGGGGTATGGCTACACCTTC
CASTSLGQGYGYTF
>.|TRBV12-3/TRBV12-4|TRBJ1-5|.
TGTGCCAGCAGTAGGGACCCAAATCAGCCCCAGCATTTT
CASSRDPNQPQHF
>.|TRBV11-1|TRBJ1-1|few
TGTGCCAGCAGCTTAGAAACAAGTAACACTGAAGCTTTCTTT
CASSLETSNTEAFF
>.|TRBV7-2|TRBJ2-6|medium-sized
TGTGCCAGCAGCTGGGGTGGGGCCAACGTCCTGACTTTC
CASSWGGANVLTF
>.|TRBV7-9|TRBJ1-5|.
TGTGCCAGCAGCGAACAGGGAGGAGGACAGCCCCAGCATTTT
CASSEQGGGQPQHF
>TRBD2|TRBV6-5|TRBJ2-1|.
TGTGCCAGCAGTTACAGGCTCGGTGTGCGGGGGGGAAAGAGCTCCTACAATGAGCAGTTCTTC
CASSYRLGVRGGKSSYNEQFF
>.|TRBV7-9|TRBJ1-5|few
TGTGCCAGCAGTTCTCATATGTCCAGCAATCAGCCCCAGCATTTT
CASSSHMSSNQPQHF
>TRBD1|TRBV5-1|TRBJ2-2|.
TGCGCCAGCAGCCGACAGGGGGACACCGGGGAGCTGTTTTTT
CASSRQGDTGELFF
>.|TRBV6-1|TRBJ2-5|.
TGTGCCAGCCGGGGACATCAAGAGACCCAGTACTTC
CASRGHQETQYF
>TRBD1|TRBV7-3|TRBJ1-2|.
TGTGCCAGCAGCTTAAGGTTCACTGGGCCCGACAGGGTTATTGGCTACACCTTC
CASSLRFTGPDRVIGYTF
>TRBD1|TRBV12-3/TRBV12-4|TRBJ2-5|few
TGTGCCAGCAGAGGGGGCGGGGAGACCCAGTACTTC
CASRGGGETQYF
>.|TRBV27|TRBJ1-1|few
TGTGCCAGCAGTTTATACCAGGGAAGGACAAACACTGAAGCTTTCTTT
CASSLYQGRTNTEAFF
>TRBD1|TRBV10-2|TRBJ2-2|.
TGCGCCAGCACCAGGGGACAGGCTCCGGTCGGGGAGCTGTTTTTT
CASTRGQAPVGELFF